The 16 T cell receptor beta chains below come from one sample, sequenced in a study of CD8+ T cells in alopecia areata. The treatment here: oral pan-JAK inhibitor, 5-10 mg twice daily. Sequencing used cDNA as its template, made by extracting RNA and reverse transcribing it. Using immunoSEQ multiplex PCR, the repertoire was profiled, and TCRdb retains in-frame clones only, with some absent. Of 150,000 to 200,000 clones listed, around 56% are singletons. The sample was CD4+ T cells sorted from blood, taken at week 4, from a patient treated with tofacitinib. The receptors originated from a human donor with alopecia areata.

This chain connects TRBV2 to TRBJ2-5; possible D gene TRBD1, 5 bases. Per the germline V gene, CDR1 is SNHLY and CDR2 is FYNNEI. The V end was cut by 6 bases, the J end by 2 bases, with 16 bases between. The CDR3 runs 15 residues. The CDR3 sequence is CASRRPQGGQETQYF. Written as DNA, the CDR3 is TGTGCCAGCAGACGTCCTCAGGGTGGGCAAGAGACCCAGTACTTC. The full variable domain, in which reference TRBV2 and TRBJ2-5 provide the parts outside the CDR3, is EPEVTQTPSHQVTQMGQEVILRCVPISNHLYFYWYRQILGQKVEFLVSFYNNEISEKSEIFDDQFSVERPDGSNFTLKIRSTKLEDSAMYFCASRRPQGGQETQYFGPGTRLLVL.

This clone came up once. J is TRBJ2-7 and V is TRBV30; D remains unclear. The CDR3 extends over 13 amino acids. The germline CDR1 and CDR2 sequences are GTSNPN and SVGIG (reference sequence). Trimming shortened V by 0 bases and J by 9 bases, and 15 bases separated the two germline ends. CDR3: CAWSVKGPAGQYF. The CDR3 DNA reads as TGTGCCTGGAGTGTAAAAGGTCCGGCAGGGCAGTACTTC.

This clone was detected only a few times. The V call is TRBV7-2, the J call TRBJ2-3; no clear D gene. This CDR3 comprises 14 residues. V lost 5 bases to trimming and J lost 4 bases, with 13 bases between them. The germline gives CDR1 SGHTA, CDR2 FQGNSA. CDR3 residues: CASSNSRIPDTQYF. CDR3 nucleotide sequence: TGTGCCAGCAGCAACTCAAGGATTCCAGATACGCAGTATTTT.

V is TRBV5-1 and J is TRBJ1-1, with D tentatively TRBD1 (6 bases). The CDR3 sequence is 13 residues long. The V and J ends lost 4 bases and 5 bases respectively, with 12 bases between them. Germline CDR1 is SGHRS and CDR2 is YFSETQ. The CDR3 spells CASSPEGVTEAFF. CDR3 nucleotide sequence: TGCGCCAGCAGCCCCGAGGGGGTGACTGAAGCTTTCTTT.

J is TRBJ2-5 and V is TRBV7-3; 10 bases line up with TRBD1. J lost 5 bases, V lost 1 base, and 1 base had no gene match. Germline V lookup: CDR1 SGHTA, CDR2 FQGTGA. The CDR3 is 14 residues long. CDR3 nucleotide sequence: TGTGCCAGCAGCTTAATGGGACAGGGGGAGACCCAGTACTTC. Amino acids: CASSLMGQGETQYF. The whole variable domain, filled in from reference TRBV7-3 and TRBJ2-5, reads GAGVSQTPSNKVTEKGKYVELRCDPISGHTALYWYRQSLGQGPEFLIYFQGTGAADDSGLPNDRFFAVRPEGSVSTLKIQRTERGDSAVYLCASSLMGQGETQYFGPGTRLLVL.

This clone occurred a few times. V is TRBV7-2 and J is TRBJ1-6, with a weak D call TRBD1 (6 bases). Trimming shortened V by 4 bases and J by 7 bases, and 20 bases separated the two germline ends. The V gene's germline CDR1 is SGHTA and CDR2 FQGNSA. The CDR3 has 17 residues. Written as DNA, the CDR3 is TGTGCCAGCAGCTGGGATCAGGGGACTACCCTAAATTCACCCCTCCACTTT. Residues: CASSWDQGTTLNSPLHF.

This clone was seen more than once but under ten times. The V call is TRBV10-3, the J call TRBJ1-3, with D unresolved. The CDR3 is 11 residues long. Deletions cut 2 bases from V and 7 bases from J, with 3 bases between. In germline, CDR1 is ENHRY, CDR2 SYGVKD. DNA of the CDR3: TGTGCCATCAGTGAGGCTAACACCATATATTTT. Translation: CAISEANTIYF.

The chain carries TRBV29-1 and TRBJ1-1; D possibly corresponds to TRBD1 (6 bases). The CDR3 length is 15 residues. Trimming removed 4 bases at V and 1 base at J, with 16 bases between. Germline loops: CDR1 SQVTM, CDR2 ANQGSEA. The CDR3 DNA reads TGCAGCGTTGTAGGTCCCCACAGGGCGAACACTGAAGCTTTCTTT. Encoded protein: CSVVGPHRANTEAFF.

The rearrangement joins TRBV5-4 to TRBJ2-1; tentative D call: TRBD1 (7 bases). CDR3 length: 14 amino acids. V lost 3 bases and J lost 6, with 13 bases in between. Germline-derived CDR1 and CDR2 are SGHNT and YYREEE (reference sequence). The CDR3 DNA is TGTGCCAGCAGCTGGGCGGGGACAGTCAATGAGCAGTTCTTC. This encodes CASSWAGTVNEQFF.

The J gene is TRBJ1-1, the V gene TRBV25-1; a weak D match, TRBD1 (5 bases). Germline V lookup: CDR1 MGHDK, CDR2 SYGVNS. The V and J ends lost 2 bases and 0 bases respectively, with 10 bases between them. The CDR3 is 15 residues long. This CDR3 reads CASSETGHLNTEAFF. The CDR3 DNA is TGTGCCAGCAGTGAAACAGGACACTTGAACACTGAAGCTTTCTTT.

The chain joins TRBV30 to TRBJ1-2, with 11 bases fitting TRBD1. Germline assignment: CDR1 GTSNPN and CDR2 SVGIG (reference sequence). The V segment lost 3 bases and the J segment 3 bases; nucleotides outside the gene matches: 3. The CDR3 runs 14 residues. This CDR3 is CAWSRDRGDYGYTF. In nucleotides, the CDR3 is TGTGCCTGGAGCCGGGACAGGGGGGACTATGGCTACACCTTC.

The genes are TRBV18 and TRBJ2-1; weak D call: TRBD1 (5 bases). The CDR3 has 14 residues. Per the germline V gene, CDR1 is KGHSH and CDR2 is LQKENI. V lost 4 bases to trimming and J lost 5 bases, with 12 bases between them. The CDR3 nucleotides are TGTGCCAGCTCACTCCTAGGGGAAGACAATGAGCAGTTCTTC. Residues: CASSLLGEDNEQFF.

The CDR3: CASSPILRLWGTEAFF. CDR3 in DNA: TGTGCCAGCTCACCCATCCTCCGGTTGTGGGGCACTGAAGCTTTCTTT. J is TRBJ1-1 and V is TRBV18; D not resolved. CDR3 length: 16 residues. The V end was cut by 3 bases, the J end by 4 bases, with 18 bases between. Per the germline V gene, CDR1 is KGHSH and CDR2 is LQKENI.

The chain carries TRBV10-3 and TRBJ1-1; 8 bases are shared with TRBD1. V lost 10 bases and J lost 5; bases outside the gene matches: 9. Germline V gene sequence: CDR1 ENHRY, CDR2 SYGVKD. This CDR3 spans 13 amino acids. CDR3 sequence reads: CATGQGARTEAFF. CDR3 nucleotides: TGTGCCACGGGGCAGGGGGCGCGAACTGAAGCTTTCTTT.

The chain couples TRBV2 to TRBJ1-5; a weak D match, TRBD1 (5 bases). From germline, CDR1 is SNHLY and CDR2 FYNNEI. V gave up 0 bases and J gave up 5 bases, with 11 bases separating them. The CDR3 runs 15 residues. CDR3 in amino acids: CASSEAGRGYQPQHF. CDR3 sequence (DNA): TGTGCCAGCAGTGAAGCAGGAAGGGGATATCAGCCCCAGCATTTT.

The chain recombines TRBV30 with TRBJ1-3, with no clear D. Germline CDR1 reads GTSNPN; CDR2 reads SVGIG (reference sequence). Trimming stripped 0 bases from V and 0 bases from J, with 12 bases between. The length of the CDR3 is 16 residues. CDR3 DNA sequence: TGTGCCTGGAGTGTACGCCGTCAGATCTCTGGAAACACCATATATTTT. It yields the protein CAWSVRRQISGNTIYF.